This TCR beta chain was profiled in a study of OX40 agonist ivuxolimab in advanced cancers. As for the study more broadly: Ivuxolimab, which targeted the costimulatory receptor OX40 (CD134), was an agonistic, fully human IgG2 monoclonal antibody. The monotherapy dose-escalation portion (N of about 47 patients) of the phase I ivuxolimab trial is reported in the paper. Prior anti-PD-1, anti-PD-L1 or anti-CTLA-4 therapy was permitted, and checkpoint inhibitors had been received by roughly 40% of dose-escalation patients. Of the 50 to 55 patients in dose escalation, 19 had hepatocellular carcinoma, some 15 had melanoma, 9 had renal cell carcinoma and 9 had head and neck cancer. In the dose-escalation cohort, approximately 82% of patients were male, and the mean age was approximately 60 years with a range of about 20 to 80. Three dose-escalation patients achieved partial responses, one with hepatocellular carcinoma and two with cutaneous melanoma. Intravenous ivuxolimab was administered to patients every 2 weeks at six dose levels: 0.01, 0.1, 0.3, 1.5, 3 and 10 mg/kg. The purpose of peripheral TCRbeta sequencing was to test whether ivuxolimab changed TCR sequence diversity and led to clonal T-cell expansion.

CDR1 is given as MDHEN and CDR2 as SYDVKM, both from the germline V gene. From its cysteine to its phenylalanine, the CDR3 spans 14 amino acids. The kept DNA is CDR3 alone, 42 bases in frame from the first base. The junction shows trimming of 7 bases on V and 5 bases on J, and the gene matches do not reach 6 bases of it. Patients with autoimmune disease history or receiving systemic immunosuppression were excluded from the trial. Peripheral blood for TCR sequencing was collected from all dose cohorts at baseline, on cycle 4 day 1, and on cycle 7 day 1. The samples were drawn from a first-in-human, open-label, multicenter phase I dose-escalation trial of ivuxolimab. The trial enrolled adults with locally advanced or metastatic head and neck squamous cell, hepatocellular, melanoma or renal cell carcinoma. CD4+ and CD8+ T cells were sorted separately from peripheral blood before TCR sequencing. In the case of this clone: Its cognate antigen has yet to be identified. No much larger clonotype is one base removed from it; base qualities were not supplied.

Genomic DNA was isolated from the sorted cells so that the TCRbeta CDR3 region could be sequenced. The immunoSEQ Assay was used for sequencing of TCRbeta CDR3 regions. Sourced from immuneACCESS, this table was stored by TCRdb with only in-frame sequences that have V and J called. A share of the clones is absent; for the studies checked, an unresolved V gene accounts for under half, and the remainder has no known explanation. This sample lists roughly 95,000 clones; under 90% were detected once. 1.5% to 2.5% of the sample is held by the ten biggest clonotypes. Overall results and qualifications from the work: After ivuxolimab, more expanded clones were found on average in CD8+ T cells than in CD4+ T cells. Low levels of normalized T-cell clonal expansion were also seen in some nonresponding patients. In the 0.1-3.0 mg/kg groups, partial responders had among the lowest normalized peripheral clonal expansion, particularly in CD8+ T cells. At doses of 0.1 to 3.0 mg/kg, clonal expansion of both CD4+ and CD8+ blood T cells was observed from baseline to week 6. The antigen specificity of the peripheral T cells that underwent clonal expansion was not determined.

Sequenced material: CD4+ or CD8+ T cells sorted from blood, taken in a trial of the OX40 agonist ivuxolimab. The V and J genes are TRBV28 and TRBJ2-5; 11 bases in the junction line up with TRBD1. This receptor was taken from an adult with an advanced solid tumor such as melanoma, head and neck, liver or kidney cancer. The DNA sequence is given as TGTGCCAGCACGGGACAGGGGGTTTTGGAGACCCAGTACTTC. It translates to CASTGQGVLETQYF.